This T cell receptor (beta chain) stems from a study of patients and donors after allogeneic stem cell transplantation. Per germline, CDR1 SGHVS and CDR2 FQNEAQ. The CDR3 covers 16 residues. Trimming stripped 5 bases from V and 3 bases from J, with 17 bases between. This clonotype was seen at least ten times. TCRdb itself ran the RT-PCR reads through MiXCR, one entry per CDR3 protein. The sample carries about 19,000 distinct CDR3 sequences, around 5.3% recorded once. Sequencing used blood, either unsorted or a sorted T cell fraction (not recorded which). The sequence came from a human donor who was either an allogeneic HSCT recipient or a stem cell or donor lymphocyte infusion donor (not recorded which). It is not recorded whose cells these are; they may come from a transplant donor. The chain is built from TRBV7-8 and TRBJ2-1; possibly TRBD1 or TRBD2 for D (7 bases each). CDR3 loop: CASSPRGGANYNEQFF. The CDR3 DNA sequence: TGTGCCAGCAGCCCCAGGGGGGGAGCAAACTACAATGAGCAGTTCTTC.